This T cell receptor (beta chain) is from a study of blood T cell repertoires in COVID-19. Profiling relied on immunoSEQ multiplex PCR, and the TCRdb table lists in-frame clones only, not all of them. The data show about 170,000 clones, about 85% seen once. This clone came up once. The CDR3 sequence is 15 residues long. V was clipped by 5 bases and J by 2 bases; unmatched bases: 8. Germline CDR1 MDHEN, CDR2 SYDVKM. The sample taken for sequencing was peripheral blood. The chain employs TRBV28 and TRBJ1-1; 7 bases agree with TRBD1. The sequence derives from a man at least 80 years old with COVID-19, enrolled during active disease. The CDR3 reads CASSRAGTANTEAFF. CDR3 nucleotide sequence: TGTGCCAGCAGTCGTGCCGGGACAGCAAACACTGAAGCTTTCTTT.